These 22 T cell receptor beta chains were sequenced from one sample in a study of cytomegalovirus exposure and HLA in healthy donors. Both 60 Vbeta primers and 13 Jbeta primers went into the PCR. Some clones are missing from TCRdb's copy, which holds only in-frame ones; the method was immunoSEQ multiplex PCR. The top ten hold 2.5% to 3.5% of the sample, which has roughly 110,000 clones, 65% to 85% seen once. Sequences were obtained from PBMCs. The source is a male donor in good health and CMV-seropositive.

The sample holds one count of this clone. The chain is built from TRBV4-1 and TRBJ2-1, with D tentatively TRBD2 (5 bases). V lost 2 bases, J lost 2 bases, and 10 bases lay in between. Per germline, CDR1 MGHRA and CDR2 YSYEKL. The CDR3 is 15 residues long. The CDR3 spells CASSQLATAYNEQFF. CDR3 DNA sequence: TGCGCCAGCAGCCAACTAGCCACAGCCTACAATGAGCAGTTCTTC.

The chain recombines TRBV7-3 with TRBJ1-2; no reliable D call. The V end was cut by 3 bases, the J end by 2 bases, with 16 bases between. CDR3 size: 16 residues. From germline, CDR1 is SGHTA and CDR2 FQGTGA. CDR3 coding DNA: TGTGCCAGCAGCTTGACTGCTGGAGGGCGGAACTATGGCTACACCTTC. Protein sequence: CASSLTAGGRNYGYTF. The full variable domain, completed using reference TRBV7-3 and TRBJ1-2, is GAGVSQTPSNKVTEKGKYVELRCDPISGHTALYWYRQSLGQGPEFLIYFQGTGAADDSGLPNDRFFAVRPEGSVSTLKIQRTERGDSAVYLCASSLTAGGRNYGYTFGSGTRLTVV.

The V gene is TRBV7-6, the J gene TRBJ2-7, with 8 positions matching TRBD2. The germline V gene encodes CDR1 SGHVS and CDR2 FNYEAQ. The CDR3 has 14 residues. The trim removed 5 bases at V and 9 bases at J, leaving 12 bases unmatched. This chain's CDR3 is CASSAQRGGFGQYF. The CDR3 DNA sequence: TGTGCCAGCAGCGCGCAACGGGGGGGTTTCGGGCAGTACTTC. The full variable domain, rest sourced from reference TRBV7-6 and TRBJ2-7, is GAGVSQSPRYKVTKRGQDVALRCDPISGHVSLYWYRQALGQGPEFLTYFNYEAQQDKSGLPNDRFSAERPEGSISTLTIQRTEQRDSAMYRCASSAQRGGFGQYFGPGTRLTVT.

V usage is TRBV5-4 and J usage is TRBJ2-5; 8 bases fit TRBD2. The J segment lost 4 bases and the V segment lost 1 base, leaving 9 bases of the junction unmatched. The CDR3 extends over 16 amino acids. The germline V gene has CDR1 SGHNT and CDR2 YYREEE (reference sequence). In DNA form, the CDR3 reads TGTGCCAGCAGCTTGCGGCGGGGGGACCTAGGAGAGACCCAGTACTTC. This sequence encodes CASSLRRGDLGETQYF.

V gene TRBV5-3 combines with J gene TRBJ1-2, with 7 bases matching TRBD1. TRBV5-3 is labeled an ORF, and its function is uncertain. There are 13 residues in the CDR3. V lost 4 bases and J lost 6; bases outside the gene matches: 6. The CDR3 sequence is CARSRGTANGYTF. The CDR3 DNA reads TGTGCCAGAAGCCGCGGGACAGCGAATGGCTACACCTTC.

The V gene is TRBV5-5, the J gene TRBJ1-4, with a tentative D call TRBD1 (6 bases). Germline V gene lookup returns CDR1 SGHKS and CDR2 YYEKEE (reference sequence). Between the trimmed V and J ends, which lost 0 bases and 14 bases, there was a span of 11 bases. There are 12 residues in the CDR3. CDR3 DNA sequence: TGTGCCAGCAGCTTGGTCGGACAGATCCTGTTTTTT. Amino acid sequence: CASSLVGQILFF.

The rearrangement uses TRBV7-2 and TRBJ1-1, with TRBD1 identical over 9 bases. Germline V lookup: CDR1 SGHTA, CDR2 FQGNSA. The CDR3 runs 13 residues. J gave up 4 bases and V 6 bases, and 3 bases lay outside the gene matches. CDR3 nucleotides: TGTGCCAGCAGGTTACAGGGGGCCACTGAAGCTTTCTTT. Its translation: CASRLQGATEAFF.

This clone was seen a handful of times. V usage is TRBV9 and J usage is TRBJ2-7; 14 bases match TRBD2. Unmatched junction bases numbered 1, after V lost 0 bases and J lost 2 bases. The CDR3 loop spans 16 amino acids. Germline V gene sequence: CDR1 SGDLS, CDR2 YYNGEE. In nucleotides, the CDR3 is TGTGCCAGCAGCGTAGGGGGACTAGCGGGAGCCTACGAGCAGTACTTC. As protein: CASSVGGLAGAYEQYF.

This clone was found a few times. The V gene is TRBV20-1, the J gene TRBJ2-7; D is unclear. Trimming shortened V by 5 bases and J by 5 bases, and 7 bases separated the two germline ends. CDR3 size: 10 residues. CDR1 and CDR2 (germline): DFQATT, SNEGSKA (reference sequence). The CDR3 loop reads CSALRNEQYF. In DNA form, the CDR3 reads TGCAGTGCTCTCAGAAACGAGCAGTACTTC.

The chain uses TRBV6-6 and TRBJ2-7, with D perhaps TRBD2 (5 bases). The V gene's germline CDR1 is MNHNY and CDR2 SVGAGI (reference sequence). The CDR3 runs 13 residues. V dropped 2 bases and J dropped 3 bases, with 8 bases sitting between them. CDR3 in DNA: TGTGCCAGCAGTTACGAAGGAGGCTACGAGCAGTACTTC. The encoded protein is CASSYEGGYEQYF.

The chain couples TRBV11-1 to TRBJ2-7; D is unclear. Deletions cut 2 bases from V and 5 bases from J, with 13 bases between. The CDR3 is made up of 14 amino acids. Per the germline V gene, CDR1 is SGHAT and CDR2 is FQDESV (reference sequence). CDR3 DNA sequence: TGTGCCAGCAGCTTAACCGGGTATGTCAACGAGCAGTACTTC. Translated: CASSLTGYVNEQYF.

This clone came up once. The chain is built from TRBV28 and TRBJ1-1; D remains unclear. CDR1 and CDR2 (germline): MDHEN, SYDVKM. V shed 5 bases and J shed 2 bases, with 21 bases lying between them. The CDR3 covers 17 residues. The CDR3 region has the DNA TGTGCCAGCAGTCCGACACGGTTCCTTGGCGTTAACACTGAAGCTTTCTTT. Its translation is CASSPTRFLGVNTEAFF.

The chain combines TRBV7-8 with TRBJ1-6, with 8 bases fitting TRBD1. Germline lookup yields CDR1 SGHVS and CDR2 FQNEAQ. This CDR3 contains 15 residues. J lost 9 bases, V lost 10 bases, and 14 bases had no gene match. The CDR3 protein is CATTLRGQGVSPLHF. The CDR3 coding sequence is TGTGCCACCACGCTCAGGGGGCAGGGGGTTTCACCCCTCCACTTT.

This chain links TRBV9 with TRBJ1-5; D is unclear. CDR3 length equals 13 residues. V gave up 0 bases and J gave up 3 bases, with 4 bases separating them. Germline CDR1 is SGDLS and CDR2 is YYNGEE. The CDR3 loop reads CASSVDLNQPQHF. Written as DNA, the CDR3 is TGTGCCAGCAGCGTAGATCTCAATCAGCCCCAGCATTTT.

Here the CDR3 DNA reads TGTGCCAGCAGCCGAGGGGAGGGGGATAATGAAAAACTGTTTTTT. Protein sequence: CASSRGEGDNEKLFF. The chain uses TRBV4-2 and TRBJ1-4; weak D call: TRBD1 (6 bases). V was shortened by 4 bases and J by 4 bases, with 13 bases between the two germline ends. CDR1 is LGHNA, CDR2 YNFKEQ, per germline. This CDR3 contains 15 residues.

The V call is TRBV5-4, the J call TRBJ2-7, with no clear D. Trimming stripped 5 bases from V and 3 bases from J, with 6 bases between. CDR3 size: 11 residues. From germline, CDR1 is SGHNT and CDR2 YYREEE (reference sequence). The CDR3 spells CASSSLYEQYF. CDR3 nucleotide sequence: TGTGCCAGCAGTTCTCTCTACGAGCAGTACTTC.

V is TRBV29-1 and J is TRBJ2-1, with TRBD2 matching 11 bases. Germline V gene sequence: CDR1 SQVTM, CDR2 ANQGSEA. This CDR3 region has 16 residues. V shed 7 bases and J 2 bases; nucleotides not matched to a gene: 10. The CDR3 sequence: CSARGSGGEAYNEQFF. In DNA form, the CDR3 reads TGCAGCGCCCGGGGTAGCGGGGGGGAAGCCTACAATGAGCAGTTCTTC.

The chain is built from TRBV5-4 and TRBJ1-5; TRBD1 matches 8 bases. This CDR3 has 16 amino acids. Per the germline V gene, CDR1 is SGHNT and CDR2 is YYREEE (reference sequence). Trimming cost V 2 bases and J 6 bases; bases outside gene matches: 10. For the CDR3, the DNA is TGTGCCAGCAGCTTAGGTGGACAGGGTAGGGGTCAGCCCCAGCATTTT. It is translated as CASSLGGQGRGQPQHF.

This rearrangement joins TRBV14 to TRBJ2-7; the D is unclear. V was trimmed by 0 bases and J by 6 bases, leaving 15 bases between them. The length of the CDR3 is 15 residues. Looked up from germline, CDR1 is SGHDN and CDR2 is FVKESK. The CDR3 bases are TGTGCCAGCAGCCAAGACCATCTAGGCCTTCCCGAGCAGTACTTC. Protein sequence: CASSQDHLGLPEQYF. The whole variable domain, filled in from reference TRBV14 and TRBJ2-7, reads EAGVTQFPSHSVIEKGQTVTLRCDPISGHDNLYWYRRVMGKEIKFLLHFVKESKQDESGMPNNRFLAERTGGTYSTLKVQPAELEDSGVYFCASSQDHLGLPEQYFGPGTRLTVT.

For the CDR3, the DNA is TGCAGCGTTGCCCAGGGGGCATACGAGCAGTACTTC. Amino acids: CSVAQGAYEQYF. The J gene is TRBJ2-7, the V gene TRBV29-1; TRBD1 matches at 8 bases. The V gene's germline CDR1 is SQVTM and CDR2 ANQGSEA. CDR3 length: 12 residues. V was pared by 4 bases and J by 4 bases, with 3 bases of the junction left unmatched.

This clone was recorded a few times. V and J are TRBV6-1 and TRBJ1-4; 8 bases align to TRBD1. The CDR3 sequence is 15 residues long. From germline, CDR1 is MNHNS and CDR2 SASEGT. Germline trimming cut 3 bases from V and 3 bases from J; bases unmatched to any gene: 3. This CDR3 reads CASSDQGAANEKLFF. CDR3 nucleotides: TGTGCCAGCAGTGACCAGGGGGCGGCTAATGAAAAACTGTTTTTT.

The V gene is TRBV18, the J gene TRBJ1-5, with D possibly TRBD1 on 6 matching bases. Germline CDR1 KGHSH, CDR2 LQKENI. This CDR3 spans 16 amino acids. V was pared by 2 bases and J by 0 bases, with 11 bases between. The CDR3 DNA sequence: TGTGCCAGCTCACCAAACGAGGGGGTTAGCAATCAGCCCCAGCATTTT. Translated, it gives CASSPNEGVSNQPQHF.